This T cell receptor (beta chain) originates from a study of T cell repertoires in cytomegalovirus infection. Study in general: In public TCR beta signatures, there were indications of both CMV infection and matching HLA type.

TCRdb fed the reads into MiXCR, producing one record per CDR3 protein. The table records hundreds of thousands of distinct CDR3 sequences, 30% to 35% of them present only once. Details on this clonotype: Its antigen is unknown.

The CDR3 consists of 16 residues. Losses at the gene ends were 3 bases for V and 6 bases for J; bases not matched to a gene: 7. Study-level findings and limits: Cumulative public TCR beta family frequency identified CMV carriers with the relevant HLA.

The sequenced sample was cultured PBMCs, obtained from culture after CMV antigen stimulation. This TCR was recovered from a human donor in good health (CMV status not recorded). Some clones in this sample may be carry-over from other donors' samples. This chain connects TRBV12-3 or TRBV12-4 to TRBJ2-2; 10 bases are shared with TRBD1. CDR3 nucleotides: TGTGCCAGCAGTTTTTCTGAGACAGGGGGCCCCGGGGAGCTGTTTTTT. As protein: CASSFSETGGPGELFF.